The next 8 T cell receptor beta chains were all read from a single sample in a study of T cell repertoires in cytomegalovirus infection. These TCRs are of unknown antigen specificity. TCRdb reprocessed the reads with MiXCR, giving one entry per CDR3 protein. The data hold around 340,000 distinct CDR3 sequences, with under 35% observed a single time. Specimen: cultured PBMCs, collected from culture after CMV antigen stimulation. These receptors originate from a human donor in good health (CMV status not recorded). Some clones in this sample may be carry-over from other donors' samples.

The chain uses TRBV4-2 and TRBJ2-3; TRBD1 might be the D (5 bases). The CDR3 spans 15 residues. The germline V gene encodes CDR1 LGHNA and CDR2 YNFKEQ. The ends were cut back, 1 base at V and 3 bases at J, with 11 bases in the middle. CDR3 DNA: TGTGCCAGCAGCCAAGCCCAGGGTTATACAGATACGCAGTATTTT. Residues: CASSQAQGYTDTQYF.

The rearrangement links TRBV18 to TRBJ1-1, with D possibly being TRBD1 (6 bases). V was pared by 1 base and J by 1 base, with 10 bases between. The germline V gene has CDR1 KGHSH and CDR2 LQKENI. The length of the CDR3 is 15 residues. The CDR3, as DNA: TGTGCCAGCTCACCACTCTTGACAGGGAACACTGAAGCTTTCTTT. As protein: CASSPLLTGNTEAFF. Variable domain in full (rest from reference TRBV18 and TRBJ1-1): NAGVMQNPRHLVRRRGQEARLRCSPMKGHSHVYWYRQLPEEGLKFMVYLQKENIIDESGMPKERFSAEFPKEGPSILRIQQVVRGDSAAYFCASSPLLTGNTEAFFGQGTRLTVV.

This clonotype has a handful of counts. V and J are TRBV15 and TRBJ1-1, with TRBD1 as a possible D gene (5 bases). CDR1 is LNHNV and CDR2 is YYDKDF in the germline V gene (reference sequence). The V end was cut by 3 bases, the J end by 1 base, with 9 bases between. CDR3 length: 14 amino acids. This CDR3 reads CATSRETGNTEAFF. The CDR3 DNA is TGTGCCACCAGCAGGGAAACAGGGAACACTGAAGCTTTCTTT. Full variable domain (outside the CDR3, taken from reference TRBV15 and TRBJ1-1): DAMVIQNPRYQVTQFGKPVTLSCSQTLNHNVMYWYQQKSSQAPKLLFHYYDKDFNNEADTPDNFQSRRPNTSFCFLDIRSPGLGDTAMYLCATSRETGNTEAFFGQGTRLTVV.

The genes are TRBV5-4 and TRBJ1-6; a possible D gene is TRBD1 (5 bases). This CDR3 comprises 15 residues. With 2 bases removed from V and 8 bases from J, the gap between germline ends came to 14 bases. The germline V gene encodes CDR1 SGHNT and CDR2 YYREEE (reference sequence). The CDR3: CASSFDRGNYSPLHF. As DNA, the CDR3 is TGTGCCAGCAGCTTTGACAGAGGGAATTATTCACCCCTCCACTTT.

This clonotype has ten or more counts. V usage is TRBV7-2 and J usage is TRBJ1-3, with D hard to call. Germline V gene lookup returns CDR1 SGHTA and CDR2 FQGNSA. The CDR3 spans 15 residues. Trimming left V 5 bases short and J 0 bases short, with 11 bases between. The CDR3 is CASSLTYSSGNTIYF. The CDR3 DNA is TGTGCCAGCAGCCTTACTTACTCCTCTGGAAACACCATATATTTT.

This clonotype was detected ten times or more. CDR3 DNA sequence: TGTGCCAGCAGCTTAGGATACAGCTCCTATAATTCACCCCTCCACTTT. Translating gives CASSLGYSSYNSPLHF. This chain uses TRBV7-2 with TRBJ1-6; no clear D gene. Trimming stripped 1 base from V and 0 bases from J, with 7 bases between. Germline CDR1 SGHTA, CDR2 FQGNSA. CDR3 length: 16 residues.

CDR3 nucleotide sequence: TGTGCCAGCAGTCCCTCGGGACAGGAGTACTATGGCTACACCTTC. Translating gives CASSPSGQEYYGYTF. This chain connects TRBV12-3 or TRBV12-4 to TRBJ1-2; 8 bases map to TRBD1. V shed 5 bases and J 3 bases; nucleotides not matched to a gene: 8. The CDR3 totals 15 residues.

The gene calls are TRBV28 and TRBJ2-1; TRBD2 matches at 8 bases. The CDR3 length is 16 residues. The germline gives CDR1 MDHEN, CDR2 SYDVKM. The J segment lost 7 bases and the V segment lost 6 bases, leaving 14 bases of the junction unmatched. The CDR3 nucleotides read TGTGCCAGCAGGCCCCACACCGGGAGGGCCGGGAATGAGCAGTTCTTC. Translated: CASRPHTGRAGNEQFF. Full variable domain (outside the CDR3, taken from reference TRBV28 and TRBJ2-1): DVKVTQSSRYLVKRTGEKVFLECVQDMDHENMFWYRQDPGLGLRLIYFSYDVKMKEKGDIPEGYSVSREKKERFSLILESASTNQTSMYLCASRPHTGRAGNEQFFGPGTRLTVL.